The 15 T cell receptor beta chains presented below share a single source sample, sequenced in a study of blood T cell repertoires in COVID-19. Libraries were prepared by immunoSEQ multiplex PCR; TCRdb keeps only in-frame clonotypes and omits some of them. The sample yields about 270,000 clones, approximately 90% seen once. Specimen: PBMCs or T cells enriched from blood (not recorded which). These receptors were obtained from a middle-aged man who had been exposed to COVID-19.

V usage is TRBV28 and J usage is TRBJ1-5; D might be TRBD1 (6 bases). The CDR3 runs to 16 residues. Germline CDR1 is MDHEN and CDR2 is SYDVKM. V gave up 5 bases and J gave up 3 bases, with 17 bases separating them. CDR3 protein: CASSPNRAYFNQPQHF. In nucleotides, the CDR3 is TGTGCCAGCAGTCCAAACAGGGCATACTTCAATCAGCCCCAGCATTTT.

On this clone: Additional DNA sequences in this sample encode the identical CDR3. This chain uses TRBV19 with TRBJ1-5; no definite D call. The CDR3 is made up of 14 amino acids. Germline CDR1 and CDR2: LNHDA and SQIVND (reference sequence). With 1 base removed from V and 3 bases from J, the gap between germline ends came to 7 bases. DNA for the CDR3: TGTGCCAGTAGTATAGGGCAGATCAATCAGCCCCAGCATTTT. Amino acids: CASSIGQINQPQHF.

This clone occurred once. The J gene is TRBJ1-2, the V gene TRBV18, with 8 nucleotides matching TRBD1. CDR1 is KGHSH, CDR2 LQKENI, per germline. The V segment lost 0 bases and the J segment 5 bases; nucleotides outside the gene matches: 2. The CDR3 covers 14 residues. This chain's CDR3 is CASSPPNRGYGYTF. The CDR3 DNA is TGTGCCAGCTCACCACCGAACAGGGGGTATGGCTACACCTTC.

This chain connects TRBV28 to TRBJ2-2, with D tentatively TRBD1 (6 bases). CDR1 and CDR2 from the germline V gene are MDHEN and SYDVKM. The CDR3 length is 14 residues. Trimming stripped 4 bases from V and 7 bases from J, with 13 bases between. As DNA, the CDR3 is TGTGCCAGCAGTTCCCAGGGGCCCAACGGGGAGCTGTTTTTT. Translating gives CASSSQGPNGELFF.

The CDR3 DNA sequence: TGTGCCACCAGTGATGCCCACCAGGTTCCGAATGAGCAGTTCTTC. Protein: CATSDAHQVPNEQFF. This rearrangement joins TRBV24-1 to TRBJ2-1; no clear D gene. Germline lookup yields CDR1 KGHDR and CDR2 SFDVKD. The length of the CDR3 is 15 residues. V was clipped by 3 bases and J by 7 bases, with 15 bases between them.

V and J are TRBV2 and TRBJ1-5; 8 bases are a match to TRBD1. Per the germline V gene, CDR1 is SNHLY and CDR2 is FYNNEI. The V segment lost 6 bases and the J segment 0 bases; nucleotides outside the gene matches: 4. The CDR3 covers 15 residues. CDR3 nucleotide sequence: TGTGCCAGCAGCGGACAGGGAACTAGCAATCAGCCCCAGCATTTT. Its protein is CASSGQGTSNQPQHF. The complete variable domain, with remaining parts taken from reference TRBV2 and TRBJ1-5, reads EPEVTQTPSHQVTQMGQEVILRCVPISNHLYFYWYRQILGQKVEFLVSFYNNEISEKSEIFDDQFSVERPDGSNFTLKIRSTKLEDSAMYFCASSGQGTSNQPQHFGDGTRLSIL.

The chain recombines TRBV6-4 with TRBJ2-1, with 10 bases that match TRBD1. From germline, CDR1 is MRHNA and CDR2 SNTAGT. This CDR3 is 16 amino acids long. Trimming removed 6 bases from V and 5 bases from J; junction bases left unmatched: 10. CDR3 region: CASSALRDRGHNEQFF. For the CDR3, the DNA is TGTGCCAGCAGCGCTCTTCGGGACAGGGGTCACAATGAGCAGTTCTTC.

This clone turned up a few times. Here the CDR3 DNA reads TGTGCCTGGAGTGAGCGGGGAAGACGGGAAAAACTGTTTTTT. Its translation is CAWSERGRREKLFF. The genes are TRBV30 and TRBJ1-4; D gene unclear. The germline V and J ends were trimmed by 1 base and 8 bases, with 14 bases remaining between them. CDR1 is GTSNPN and CDR2 is SVGIG in the germline V gene (reference sequence). The CDR3 loop spans 14 amino acids.

This sequence joins TRBV7-3 and TRBJ1-6; D is unresolved. V shed 8 bases and J shed 6 bases, with 17 bases lying between them. The CDR3 is made up of 15 amino acids. From germline, CDR1 is SGHTA and CDR2 FQGTGA. The CDR3 coding sequence is TGTGCCAGCTCACCCTCGGGGAGAGGTAATTCACCCCTCCACTTT. Translated, it gives CASSPSGRGNSPLHF.

V usage is TRBV30 and J usage is TRBJ1-5, with 7 bases fitting TRBD1. This CDR3 is built from 13 residues. CDR1 is GTSNPN and CDR2 is SVGIG in the germline V gene (reference sequence). Trimming cost V 5 bases and J 3 bases; bases outside gene matches: 4. Written as DNA, the CDR3 is TGTGCCTGGGAGGGACAGAACAATCAGCCCCAGCATTTT. Translated: CAWEGQNNQPQHF.

This rearrangement joins TRBV11-2 to TRBJ1-1; 7 bases match TRBD1. The CDR3 spans 13 residues. Unmatched junction bases numbered 4, after V lost 8 bases and J lost 1 base. Germline values: CDR1 SGHAT, CDR2 FQNNGV. The CDR3 loop reads CASGTERNTEAFF. The DNA of the CDR3 is TGTGCCAGCGGGACAGAACGGAACACTGAAGCTTTCTTT.

In this sample, this clone turned up once. The CDR3 here is CASSLGQGARTDTQYF. CDR3 DNA sequence: TGCGCCAGCAGCTTAGGACAGGGGGCGAGGACAGATACGCAGTATTTT. The chain carries TRBV5-1 and TRBJ2-3; 11 nucleotides align to TRBD1. The ends lost 2 bases at V and 3 bases at J; junction bases unmatched: 5. Germline lookup yields CDR1 SGHRS and CDR2 YFSETQ. CDR3 length: 16 amino acids. The full variable domain, rest sourced from reference TRBV5-1 and TRBJ2-3, is KAGVTQTPRYLIKTRGQQVTLSCSPISGHRSVSWYQQTPGQGLQFLFEYFSETQRNKGNFPGRFSGRQFSNSRSEMNVSTLELGDSALYLCASSLGQGARTDTQYFGPGTRLTVL.

The CDR3 DNA reads TGTGCCTGGAGTGTCCCTTCCTATGGCTACACCTTC. Protein sequence: CAWSVPSYGYTF. The chain links TRBV30 to TRBJ1-2; D not certain. CDR3 length: 12 residues. Germline values: CDR1 GTSNPN, CDR2 SVGIG (reference sequence). With 0 bases removed from V and 4 bases from J, the gap between germline ends came to 6 bases. Full variable domain (remainder filled in from reference TRBV30 and TRBJ1-2): SQTIHQWPATLVQPVGSPLSLECTVEGTSNPNLYWYRQAAGRGLQLLFYSVGIGQISSEVPQNLSASRPQDRQFILSSKKLLLSDSGFYLCAWSVPSYGYTFGSGTRLTVV.

V gene TRBV5-5 combines with J gene TRBJ2-7; 8 nucleotides match TRBD1. After removal of 1 base from V and 3 bases from J, the junction contained 6 bases not matched to a gene. CDR3 length: 15 residues. The germline V gene encodes CDR1 SGHKS and CDR2 YYEKEE (reference sequence). In DNA, the CDR3 is TGTGCCAGCAGCTTGTGGCAGGGGGCTAACTACGAGCAGTACTTC. It specifies CASSLWQGANYEQYF.

The gene calls are TRBV4-2 and TRBJ1-1; no reliable D call. CDR3 length equals 16 residues. V was cut by 0 bases and J by 0 bases, with 11 bases left in between. Germline V gene lookup returns CDR1 LGHNA and CDR2 YNFKEQ. CDR3 nucleotides: TGTGCCAGCAGCCAAGATTTGGCACAGATGAACACTGAAGCTTTCTTT. Translating gives CASSQDLAQMNTEAFF.